This T cell receptor (beta chain) came from a study of response to subunit inactivated influenza vaccine (dated by TCRdb to 2016 to 2018). At the level of the whole study: The study used deep quantitative T cell receptor repertoire profiling to track responses to a trivalent subunit inactivated influenza vaccine.

There are 15 amino acids in the CDR3, from cysteine to phenylalanine inclusive. The kept DNA is CDR3 alone, 45 bases in frame from the first base. The V and J ends are trimmed by 2 bases and 4 bases, leaving 11 bases between them. Here is what the overall study found, with its caveats: The authors suggested that each seasonal influenza vaccination may recruit only a limited number of new T cells.

Library method: RT-PCR. TCRdb shows the sequencer as Illumina HiSeq 2500. TCRdb ran its own pipeline on the public reads, namely fastp trimming at Q25 and MiXCR clone calling, and kept in-frame beta chains. For every CDR3 protein sequence, its rows merge into one entry that carries the most common genes and DNA. A total of 450,000 to 700,000 distinct CDR3 sequences appear in this sample, roughly 15% of them only once. The ten largest clones represent around 10% of the sample. With regard to this clonotype: What this receptor recognizes is not known. No per-base quality is available; no much larger clone lies one base away.

The sample here was PBMCs from blood, taken approximately 12 days after vaccination. The receptor was derived from a man aged 50 to 59 who received an inactivated influenza vaccine. Donor details come from another sample of the same person, matched by shared clones. The rearrangement combines TRBV6-7 with TRBJ2-2, and TRBD1 may be the D gene, going by 6 matching bases. TRBV6-7 has ORF status, its function being uncertain. The CDR3 protein is CASSYVGRGTGELFF. The DNA sequence is given as TGTGCCAGCAGTTACGTTGGCAGGGGCACCGGGGAGCTGTTTTTT.